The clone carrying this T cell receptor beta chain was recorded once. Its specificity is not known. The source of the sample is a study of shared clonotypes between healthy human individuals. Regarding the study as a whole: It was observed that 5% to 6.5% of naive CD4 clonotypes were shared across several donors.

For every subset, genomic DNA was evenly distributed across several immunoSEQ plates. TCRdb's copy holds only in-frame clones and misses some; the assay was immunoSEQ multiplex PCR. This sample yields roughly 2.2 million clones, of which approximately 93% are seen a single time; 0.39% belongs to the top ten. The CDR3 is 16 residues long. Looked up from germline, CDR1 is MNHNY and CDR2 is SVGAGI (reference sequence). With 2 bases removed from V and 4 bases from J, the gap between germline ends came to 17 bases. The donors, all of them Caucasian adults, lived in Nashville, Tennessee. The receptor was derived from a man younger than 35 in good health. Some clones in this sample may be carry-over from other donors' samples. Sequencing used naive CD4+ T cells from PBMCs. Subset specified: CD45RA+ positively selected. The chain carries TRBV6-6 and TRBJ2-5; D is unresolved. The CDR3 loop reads CASSYRRQKGRETQYF. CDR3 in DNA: TGTGCCAGCAGTTACAGACGGCAAAAGGGAAGAGAGACCCAGTACTTC.